This T cell receptor beta chain was sequenced for a study of blood T cells in healthy people across ages. Notes on this clonotype: A read error may produce the germline difference seen at one junction end.

For the second PCR, which ran for about 6 to 12 cycles, a sample-barcoded 5' primer and a J-beta primer mix were used. TCRdb reprocessed the 5' RACE reads via MiXCR and lists one record per CDR3 protein. The table records approximately 760,000 distinct CDR3 sequences, around 25% of them present only once. CDR1 SGHVS and CDR2 FNYEAQ come from the germline V gene. This CDR3 spans 16 amino acids. These data also featured in a second study, about T cells of mothers and their children.

The receptor was derived from a boy between 10 and 17 years old in good health. Sequencing used blood. The chain couples TRBV7-6 to TRBJ2-7; 7 bases agree with TRBD2. CDR3 coding DNA: TGTGCCAGCAGCCCTATGGGGGGGTGGGAGACCTACGAGCAGTGCTTC. Amino acids: CASSPMGGWETYEQCF.